These 20 T cell receptor beta chains originate from one sample sequenced in a study of blood T cell repertoires in COVID-19. Sequencing used immunoSEQ multiplex PCR; TCRdb keeps in-frame clones, though not all of them. The table lists about 87,000 clones, about four fifths of them singletons. The sequenced material came from peripheral blood. These receptors were taken from a woman between 65 and 79 years old with acute or convalescent COVID-19.

The chain has TRBV11-1 and TRBJ2-1, with 11 nucleotides matching TRBD2. V gave up 5 bases and J gave up 1 base; unmatched junction bases: 1. This CDR3 comprises 15 residues. Germline CDR1 and CDR2: SGHAT and FQDESV (reference sequence). The CDR3 spells CASSRLAGSYNEQFF. For the CDR3, the DNA is TGTGCCAGCAGCCGACTAGCGGGGTCCTACAATGAGCAGTTCTTC.

This clone was detected a few times. The chain links TRBV6-5 to TRBJ1-2; TRBD1 matches at 12 bases. Trimming at V came to 7 bases and at J to 8 bases, leaving 8 bases not matched to a gene. Per the germline V gene, CDR1 is MNHEY and CDR2 is SVGAGI. The CDR3 length is 14 residues. Written as DNA, the CDR3 is TGTGCCAGCAAGGTGGGACAGGGGGCGGGCGGCTACACCTTC. The encoded protein is CASKVGQGAGGYTF.

Only a few counts were recorded for this clone. J is TRBJ1-2 and V is TRBV18; no reliable D call. Per germline, CDR1 KGHSH and CDR2 LQKENI. Trimming left V 3 bases short and J 6 bases short, with 11 bases between. The CDR3 is made up of 13 amino acids. CDR3 loop: CASSPSGFNGYTF. CDR3 nucleotides: TGTGCCAGCTCACCTTCTGGCTTCAATGGCTACACCTTC. Supplemented by reference TRBV18 and TRBJ1-2, the full variable domain reads NAGVMQNPRHLVRRRGQEARLRCSPMKGHSHVYWYRQLPEEGLKFMVYLQKENIIDESGMPKERFSAEFPKEGPSILRIQQVVRGDSAAYFCASSPSGFNGYTFGSGTRLTVV.

V and J are TRBV5-4 and TRBJ1-3; 9 nucleotides agree with TRBD1. Germline loops: CDR1 SGHNT, CDR2 YYREEE (reference sequence). The trim removed 0 bases at V and 3 bases at J, leaving 1 base unmatched. The CDR3 spans 15 residues. The chain's CDR3 is CASSLDRGHGNTIYF. The CDR3 nucleotides are TGTGCCAGCAGCTTGGACAGGGGGCATGGAAACACCATATATTTT.

The V call is TRBV15, the J call TRBJ1-4; 8 nucleotides align to TRBD1. The CDR3 sequence is 16 residues long. With 3 bases clipped from V and 2 bases from J, the junction kept 5 bases outside the gene matches. Germline CDR1 LNHNV, CDR2 YYDKDF (reference sequence). CDR3 coding DNA: TGTGCCACCAGCAGTGGGAACAGGGGGACTAATGAAAAACTGTTTTTT. Protein sequence: CATSSGNRGTNEKLFF. The full variable domain, rest sourced from reference TRBV15 and TRBJ1-4, is DAMVIQNPRYQVTQFGKPVTLSCSQTLNHNVMYWYQQKSSQAPKLLFHYYDKDFNNEADTPDNFQSRRPNTSFCFLDIRSPGLGDTAMYLCATSSGNRGTNEKLFFGSGTQLSVL.

The chain recombines TRBV29-1 with TRBJ2-1; 14 bases are a match to TRBD2. J was trimmed by 6 bases and V by 4 bases; bases with no gene match: 2. CDR1 and CDR2 (germline): SQVTM, ANQGSEA. The CDR3 is 14 residues long. CDR3 loop: CSVGLAGGSNEQFF. CDR3 bases: TGCAGCGTTGGACTAGCGGGGGGGAGCAATGAGCAGTTCTTC.

In this sample, this clone turned up once. The CDR3 DNA reads TGTGCCAGCAGCTACGACAGAAACAATCAGCCCCAGCATTTT. It encodes CASSYDRNNQPQHF. The rearrangement uses TRBV2 and TRBJ1-5; possibly TRBD1 for D (5 bases). Germline V lookup: CDR1 SNHLY, CDR2 FYNNEI. V was trimmed by 6 bases and J by 3 bases, leaving 12 bases between them. CDR3 size: 14 residues.

The chain links TRBV28 to TRBJ2-2; 7 bases align to TRBD1. This CDR3 has 15 residues. The V and J ends lost 6 bases and 7 bases, in that order; junction bases with no gene match: 11. From germline, CDR1 is MDHEN and CDR2 SYDVKM. CDR3 in DNA: TGTGCCAGCAGCCCACCCGGGACAGCAATCGGGGAGCTGTTTTTT. The encoded protein is CASSPPGTAIGELFF.

The J gene is TRBJ2-3, the V gene TRBV3-1 (or the pseudogene TRBV3-2); TRBD2 is a possible D gene (8 bases). The CDR3 runs to 17 residues. With 1 base removed from V and 5 bases from J, the gap between germline ends came to 19 bases. CDR1 is LGHDT, CDR2 YNNKEL, per germline (reference sequence). This CDR3 is CASSQGTGAGGGDTQYF. CDR3 bases: TGTGCCAGCAGCCAAGGGACAGGCGCCGGGGGGGGAGATACGCAGTATTTT.

The chain has TRBV5-1 and TRBJ2-3; 11 bases match TRBD2. The CDR3 loop spans 16 amino acids. Germline V gene sequence: CDR1 SGHRS, CDR2 YFSETQ. Germline trimming cut 4 bases from V and 0 bases from J; bases unmatched to any gene: 4. The CDR3 DNA reads TGCGCCAGCAGCGGTTTAGCGGGGGGGAGCACAGATACGCAGTATTTT. Translating gives CASSGLAGGSTDTQYF. Complete variable domain (other parts from reference TRBV5-1 and TRBJ2-3): KAGVTQTPRYLIKTRGQQVTLSCSPISGHRSVSWYQQTPGQGLQFLFEYFSETQRNKGNFPGRFSGRQFSNSRSEMNVSTLELGDSALYLCASSGLAGGSTDTQYFGPGTRLTVL.

The chain joins TRBV6-6 to TRBJ1-1; 8 bases are a match to TRBD1. With 5 bases clipped from V and 1 base from J, the junction kept 9 bases outside the gene matches. Per germline, CDR1 MNHNY and CDR2 SVGAGI (reference sequence). The CDR3 extends over 16 amino acids. The CDR3 here is CASSHDRGPKNTEAFF. The CDR3 DNA sequence: TGTGCCAGCAGTCACGACAGGGGACCCAAGAACACTGAAGCTTTCTTT.

The V call is TRBV4-1, the J call TRBJ1-1; D is ambiguous. Trimming cost V 5 bases and J 2 bases, with 15 bases left between them. Germline V gives CDR1 MGHRA, CDR2 YSYEKL. The CDR3 length is 15 residues. The CDR3, as DNA: TGCGCCAGCAGCTTCCTTAACAGACATAACACTGAAGCTTTCTTT. It encodes CASSFLNRHNTEAFF.

This sequence joins TRBV18 and TRBJ1-3; 9 bases are shared with TRBD1. The CDR3 contains 15 residues. CDR1 is KGHSH, CDR2 LQKENI, per germline. The junction had 4 bases not matched to a gene; V was cut back by 3 bases and J by 4 bases. In DNA form, the CDR3 reads TGTGCCAGCTCACCTGGACAGGGGATAGGAAACACCATATATTTT. Its protein is CASSPGQGIGNTIYF.

The chain combines TRBV19 with TRBJ2-2, with a tentative D call TRBD1 (6 bases). The V end lost 8 bases, the J end lost 4 bases, and 17 bases lay between the germline ends. The CDR3 runs 15 residues. Germline CDR1 and CDR2: LNHDA and SQIVND (reference sequence). This CDR3 reads CASRVGRGGTGELFF. CDR3 DNA sequence: TGTGCCAGTCGTGTTGGCAGAGGGGGCACCGGGGAGCTGTTTTTT.

The V gene is TRBV27, the J gene TRBJ1-3; D remains unclear. The CDR3 totals 15 residues. CDR1 is MNHEY, CDR2 SMNVEV, per germline (reference sequence). V lost 6 bases and J 4 bases, leaving 16 bases between the germline ends. CDR3 in amino acids: CASRGATGSGNTIYF. In DNA form, the CDR3 reads TGTGCCAGCAGAGGAGCGACGGGATCAGGAAACACCATATATTTT.

The V gene is TRBV12-3 or TRBV12-4, the J gene TRBJ2-5; a weak D match, TRBD2 (5 bases). Trimming removed 5 bases from V and 3 bases from J, with 10 bases in between. The CDR3 is 13 amino acids. The CDR3 DNA follows: TGTGCCAGCAGTCACGGGGTCGAAGAGACCCAGTACTTC. This encodes CASSHGVEETQYF.

CDR3 amino acids: CAWSGGGWDYGYTF. The CDR3 nucleotides read TGTGCCTGGAGTGGAGGGGGTTGGGACTATGGCTACACCTTC. The chain links TRBV30 to TRBJ1-2, with TRBD1 as a possible D gene (6 bases). Trimming stripped 1 base from V and 3 bases from J, with 12 bases between. Germline V gene sequence: CDR1 GTSNPN, CDR2 SVGIG (reference sequence). CDR3 length equals 14 residues.

The V call is TRBV2, the J call TRBJ1-2; no definite D call. The V gene lost 0 bases and the J gene lost 1 base, with 9 bases spanning the gap. This CDR3 is built from 15 residues. Germline V gene lookup returns CDR1 SNHLY and CDR2 FYNNEI. The CDR3 nucleotides are TGTGCCAGCAGTGAAGCGGCAGCGAGTAACTATGGCTACACCTTC. Protein: CASSEAAASNYGYTF.

The chain uses TRBV7-2 and TRBJ1-6; D gene ambiguous. Trimming removed 0 bases from V and 6 bases from J, with 9 bases in between. This CDR3 contains 15 residues. Germline V gives CDR1 SGHTA, CDR2 FQGNSA. CDR3: CASSLARQSNSPLHF. DNA for the CDR3: TGTGCCAGCAGCTTAGCGCGGCAGAGTAATTCACCCCTCCACTTT.

The chain joins TRBV12-5 to TRBJ1-1, with D possibly matching TRBD1 (5 bases). The germline CDR1 and CDR2 sequences are LGHNT and FRNRAP. Trimming removed 1 base at V and 5 bases at J, with 11 bases between. This CDR3 has 14 residues. CDR3 coding DNA: TGTGCTAGTGGTTTGGAATCGGGGGGAACTGAAGCTTTCTTT. Translated, it gives CASGLESGGTEAFF.